Listed below are T cell receptor beta chains from one sample, sequenced in a study of T cell changes during pregnancy in multiple sclerosis. Clones were sequenced by immunoSEQ multiplex PCR, and TCRdb holds only the in-frame ones, with some missing. The data contain 25,000 to 35,000 clones, about nine tenths of them singletons. The material sequenced was CD8+ T cells from peripheral blood mononuclear cells, taken in the second trimester of pregnancy. The receptors here all came from a female donor with multiple sclerosis, enrolled in a pregnancy study. The CDR3 runs from the conserved cysteine through the conserved F or W. D genes are given only for firm matches. For some rows the clone size is stated as once, few or many, or as a class when expanded; others skip it.

once	TRBV28	.	TRBJ2-7	CASSLEAGEQYF	TGTGCCAGCAGTTTAGAAGCGGGCGAGCAGTACTTC
few	TRBV6-4	.	TRBJ1-1	CASSDSPGTEAFF	TGTGCCAGCAGTGACTCCCCGGGCACTGAAGCTTTCTTT
.	TRBV6-4	TRBD2	TRBJ2-1	CASSATGTSGSYEQFF	TGTGCCAGCAGTGCCACCGGGACTAGCGGGAGTTATGAGCAGTTCTTC
few	TRBV6-1	TRBD2	TRBJ2-1	CASSEITSGSNEQFF	TGTGCCAGCAGTGAAATTACTAGCGGGAGCAATGAGCAGTTCTTC
.	TRBV6-6	.	TRBJ2-4	CASSRTPGWVKNIQYF	TGTGCCAGCAGTCGCACCCCGGGGTGGGTGAAAAACATTCAGTACTTC
.	TRBV28	.	TRBJ1-2	CASSLVTGYGYTF	TGTGCCAGCAGTTTAGTAACAGGCTATGGCTACACCTTC
.	TRBV30	.	TRBJ2-7	CAWSIGVSYEQYF	TGTGCCTGGAGTATTGGAGTCAGCTACGAGCAGTACTTC
.	TRBV5-1	.	TRBJ1-2	CASSLEESGAHYGYTF	TGCGCCAGCAGCTTGGAGGAGTCAGGGGCGCACTATGGCTACACCTTC
once	TRBV5-1	.	TRBJ2-3	CASGVGADTQYF	TGCGCTTCGGGGGTGGGCGCAGATACGCAGTATTTT
few	TRBV19	.	TRBJ1-4	CASSTKTNSNEKLFF	TGTGCCAGTAGTACCAAGACAAACTCTAATGAAAAACTGTTTTTT
.	TRBV6-4	.	TRBJ2-6	CASSDEGSGANVLTF	TGTGCCAGCAGTGACGAGGGCTCTGGGGCCAACGTCCTGACTTTC
.	TRBV7-9	.	TRBJ2-7	CASSRGTYEQYF	TGTGCCAGCAGCCGAGGAACCTACGAGCAGTACTTC
.	TRBV5-4	.	TRBJ2-2	CASSAGNTGELFF	TGTGCCAGCAGCGCAGGGAACACCGGGGAGCTGTTTTTT
.	TRBV6-1	.	TRBJ1-4	CASSPGTSTNEKLFF	TGTGCCAGCAGTCCCGGGACATCAACTAATGAAAAACTGTTTTTT
.	TRBV28	TRBD2	TRBJ2-1	CASTPGTSGRAYYNEQFF	TGTGCCAGCACCCCCGGGACTAGCGGGAGGGCCTACTACAATGAGCAGTTCTTC
.	TRBV10-2	.	TRBJ1-5	CASRTAETRNQPQHF	TGCGCCAGCAGGACAGCAGAAACACGCAATCAGCCCCAGCATTTT
.	TRBV6-5	TRBD2	TRBJ2-1	CASSYSLAGGTEQFF	TGTGCCAGCAGTTACTCCCTAGCGGGAGGGACTGAGCAGTTCTTC
.	TRBV19	TRBD1	TRBJ1-5	CASSSGGRLDQPQHF	TGTGCCAGCAGTTCAGGGGGGCGATTGGATCAGCCCCAGCATTTT
.	TRBV15	.	TRBJ2-1	CATSTRTRVANEQFF	TGTGCCACCAGCACCAGGACTCGGGTGGCTAATGAGCAGTTCTTC
once	TRBV14	.	TRBJ2-7	CASSLRDNAYEQYF	TGTGCCAGCAGCTTACGGGACAACGCCTACGAGCAGTACTTC
.	TRBV10-3	TRBD1	TRBJ1-5	CAIRGQGSNQPQHF	TGTGCCATCAGAGGACAGGGAAGCAATCAGCCCCAGCATTTT
.	TRBV7-9	.	TRBJ2-5	CASKTVEQETQYF	TGTGCCAGCAAAACTGTAGAGCAAGAGACCCAGTACTTC
.	TRBV7-8	TRBD2	TRBJ2-1	CASSLGLAGVFDNEQFF	TGTGCCAGCAGCTTAGGACTAGCGGGAGTGTTTGACAATGAGCAGTTCTTC
.	TRBV25-1	.	TRBJ2-7	CASSRSGEQYF	TGTGCCAGCAGTAGAAGCGGCGAGCAGTACTTC
.	TRBV5-6	.	TRBJ1-1	CASSLATEAFF	TGTGCCAGCAGCCTTGCGACAGAAGCTTTCTTT
.	TRBV7-9	TRBD2	TRBJ2-3	CASSPTTSGTDTQYF	TGTGCCAGCAGCCCTACGACTAGCGGCACAGATACGCAGTATTTT
.	TRBV5-1	TRBD2	TRBJ2-1	CASSLISGGQFF	TGCGCCAGCAGCTTAATTTCGGGGGGGCAGTTCTTC
.	TRBV28	.	TRBJ1-1	CASRHADSTEAFF	TGTGCCAGCAGGCATGCTGACAGCACTGAAGCTTTCTTT
.	TRBV5-1	.	TRBJ1-5	CASSLDSSNQPQHF	TGCGCCAGCAGCCTAGACAGTAGCAATCAGCCCCAGCATTTT